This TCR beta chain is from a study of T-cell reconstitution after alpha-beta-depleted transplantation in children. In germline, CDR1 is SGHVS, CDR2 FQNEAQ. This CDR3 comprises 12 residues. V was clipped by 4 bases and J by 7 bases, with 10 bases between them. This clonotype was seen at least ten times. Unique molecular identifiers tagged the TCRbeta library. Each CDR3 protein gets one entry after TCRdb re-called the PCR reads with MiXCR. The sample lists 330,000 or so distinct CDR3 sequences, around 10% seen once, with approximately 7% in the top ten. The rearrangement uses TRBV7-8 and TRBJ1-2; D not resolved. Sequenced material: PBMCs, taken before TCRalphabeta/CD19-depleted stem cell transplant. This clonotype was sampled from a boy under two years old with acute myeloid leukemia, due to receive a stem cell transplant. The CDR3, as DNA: TGTGCCAGCAGCTCCGGTCTCGGTGGCTACACCTTC. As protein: CASSSGLGGYTF.